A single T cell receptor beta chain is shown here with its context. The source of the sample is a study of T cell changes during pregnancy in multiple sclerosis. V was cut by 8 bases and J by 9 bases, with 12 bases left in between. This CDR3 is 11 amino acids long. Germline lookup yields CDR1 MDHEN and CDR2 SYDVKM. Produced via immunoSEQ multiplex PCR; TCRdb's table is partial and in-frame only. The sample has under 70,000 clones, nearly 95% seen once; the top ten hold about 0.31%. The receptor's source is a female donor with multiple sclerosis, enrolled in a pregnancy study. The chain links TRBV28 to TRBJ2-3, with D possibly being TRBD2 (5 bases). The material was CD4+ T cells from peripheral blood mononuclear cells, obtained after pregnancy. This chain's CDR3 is CASGRSETQYF. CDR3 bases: TGTGCCAGCGGACGTAGCGAAACGCAGTATTTT. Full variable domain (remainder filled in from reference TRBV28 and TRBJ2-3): DVKVTQSSRYLVKRTGEKVFLECVQDMDHENMFWYRQDPGLGLRLIYFSYDVKMKEKGDIPEGYSVSREKKERFSLILESASTNQTSMYLCASGRSETQYFGPGTRLTVL.